Presented here are 31 T cell receptor beta chains from one specimen sequenced in a study of T cell clusters in autoimmune cytopenias. Multiplex touch-down PCR amplified TRB using TRB-A and TRB-B pools in one tube. For each CDR3 protein, TCRdb gives one entry from its re-call of the multiplex PCR reads, without DNA. The sample data list 8,500 to 14,000 distinct CDR3 sequences. Each sample's input was 250 ng genomic DNA, roughly 38,000 genome equivalents. These data were also reused for a study on T cell repertoires in aging, cancer and after chemotherapy.

The sequenced material came from peripheral blood. The receptors here all came from a human donor in good health.

The V call is TRBV6-5, the J call TRBJ1-1; TCRdb names TRBD1, which stays unverified in the absence of DNA. Germline-derived CDR1 and CDR2 are MNHEY and SVGAGI. The CDR3 has 12 amino acids. CDR3 sequence reads: CASRHSGAEAFF.

V is TRBV15 and J is TRBJ2-2. The CDR3 has 16 residues. In germline, CDR1 is LNHNV, CDR2 YYDKDF (reference sequence). The CDR3 loop reads CATSRDTRTFTGELFF.

CDR3: CSARDRRQGTDTQYF. The rearrangement uses TRBV20-1 and TRBJ2-3; TCRdb designates TRBD1, a call that cannot be tested without DNA. The CDR3 is 15 residues long. Looked up from germline, CDR1 is DFQATT and CDR2 is SNEGSKA (reference sequence).

This chain links TRBV20-1 with TRBJ1-5; the TRBD1 assignment by TCRdb is unverifiable without DNA. CDR3 length: 14 residues. Germline CDR1 DFQATT, CDR2 SNEGSKA (reference sequence). CDR3 sequence: CSVGAGTSNQPQHF.

The chain combines TRBV12-3 or TRBV12-4 with TRBJ1-2; with no DNA, the TCRdb D assignment of TRBD1 cannot be verified. This CDR3 is built from 14 residues. CDR3 region: CASTEDRANYGYTF.

By frequency, this clonotype is medium-sized. This rearrangement joins TRBV29-1 to TRBJ2-3; TCRdb selects TRBD2, and the lack of DNA leaves this call unchecked. Germline CDR1 and CDR2: SQVTM and ANQGSEA. This CDR3 comprises 14 residues. This CDR3 reads CSVYFRGLRDTQYF.

The CDR3 loop reads CASSLMEKGYTF. The chain carries TRBV12-3 or TRBV12-4 and TRBJ1-2. The CDR3 covers 12 residues.

The gene calls are TRBV10-2 and TRBJ1-6; TCRdb picks TRBD1, but there is no DNA to check that call. Germline lookup yields CDR1 WSHSY and CDR2 SAAADI. This CDR3 spans 13 amino acids. CDR3 in amino acids: CAGAERLYSPLHF.

The V call is TRBV5-1, the J call TRBJ2-4; TCRdb picks TRBD2, but there is no DNA to check that call. The CDR3 extends over 16 amino acids. Germline V gene data show CDR1 as SGHRS and CDR2 as YFSETQ. CDR3: CASRFGLAGGEDIQYF.

The chain is built from TRBV12-3 or TRBV12-4 and TRBJ2-3; TCRdb returns TRBD1, unconfirmable since there is no DNA. The CDR3 consists of 16 residues. CDR3 amino acids: CASSLWGGRSTDTQYF.

This clonotype counts as medium-sized by frequency. The gene calls are TRBV29-1 and TRBJ1-2; TCRdb outputs TRBD1, but without DNA this stays unchecked. CDR1 is SQVTM, CDR2 ANQGSEA, per germline. The CDR3 consists of 13 residues. The chain's CDR3 is CSGEGGGADGYTF.

This CDR3 is CASRTLAKNIQYF. The chain links TRBV6-6 to TRBJ2-4. The CDR3 runs 13 residues. In germline, CDR1 is MNHNY, CDR2 SVGAGI (reference sequence).

Considering frequency, this clonotype is medium-sized. The V gene is TRBV27, the J gene TRBJ2-2; TCRdb's D gene call, TRBD1, goes unchecked for lack of DNA. From germline, CDR1 is MNHEY and CDR2 SMNVEV (reference sequence). The CDR3 loop spans 16 amino acids. CDR3 in amino acids: CASSYQGTGLSGELFF.

The chain combines TRBV11-1 with TRBJ2-5; TCRdb calls TRBD2, which cannot be checked without DNA. The length of the CDR3 is 18 residues. Germline CDR1 SGHAT, CDR2 FQDESV (reference sequence). The CDR3 protein is CASSPGTSGRISQETQYF.

This rearrangement joins TRBV5-1 to TRBJ2-6; the TRBD2 assignment by TCRdb is unverifiable without DNA. CDR3 length: 14 amino acids. Germline CDR1 and CDR2: SGHRS and YFSETQ. CDR3 sequence: CASSKLGGANVLTF.

The V call is TRBV18, the J call TRBJ1-5. This CDR3 contains 16 residues. The germline V gene has CDR1 KGHSH and CDR2 LQKENI. The CDR3 is CASSPPGSYSNQPQHF. The full variable domain, rest sourced from reference TRBV18 and TRBJ1-5, is NAGVMQNPRHLVRRRGQEARLRCSPMKGHSHVYWYRQLPEEGLKFMVYLQKENIIDESGMPKERFSAEFPKEGPSILRIQQVVRGDSAAYFCASSPPGSYSNQPQHFGDGTRLSIL.

This chain's CDR3 is CASSLGTVQFNSPLHF. The genes are TRBV11-2 and TRBJ1-6; TCRdb names TRBD1, which stays unverified in the absence of DNA. Germline loops: CDR1 SGHAT, CDR2 FQNNGV. The CDR3 loop spans 16 amino acids. Full variable domain (outside the CDR3, taken from reference TRBV11-2 and TRBJ1-6): EAGVAQSPRYKIIEKRQSVAFWCNPISGHATLYWYQQILGQGPKLLIQFQNNGVVDDSQLPKDRFSAERLKGVDSTLKIQPAKLEDSAVYLCASSLGTVQFNSPLHFGNGTRLTVT.

CDR3 region: CASGAGRGNTEAFF. The gene calls are TRBV6-1 and TRBJ1-1. The CDR3 runs 14 residues. Germline CDR1 MNHNS, CDR2 SASEGT.

The rearrangement joins TRBV19 to TRBJ1-1. The CDR3 loop spans 17 amino acids. Germline CDR1 LNHDA, CDR2 SQIVND (reference sequence). The CDR3 reads CASSLSRGFTMNTEAFF. The variable domain in full, with the rest retrieved from reference TRBV19 and TRBJ1-1, is DGGITQSPKYLFRKEGQNVTLSCEQNLNHDAMYWYRQDPGQGLRLIYYSQIVNDFQKGDIAEGYSVSREKKESFPLTVTSAQKNPTAFYLCASSLSRGFTMNTEAFFGQGTRLTVV.

The genes are TRBV4-3 and TRBJ2-3. CDR3 size: 13 residues. Germline V gene sequence: CDR1 LGHNA, CDR2 YSLEER. CDR3 loop: CASSLVSTDTQYF.

J is TRBJ2-7 and V is TRBV10-3; the TCRdb D gene call, TRBD2, has no DNA to confirm it. The CDR3 contains 15 residues. Germline assignment: CDR1 ENHRY and CDR2 SYGVKD. The chain's CDR3 is CAISELRASSYEQYF.

The J gene is TRBJ1-3, the V gene TRBV4-3. The CDR3 loop spans 16 amino acids. Germline V gene data show CDR1 as LGHNA and CDR2 as YSLEER. The CDR3 sequence: CASSQDRHESGNTIYF.

The CDR3: CASSLSKAAYGYTF. The gene calls are TRBV27 and TRBJ1-2. CDR1 is MNHEY, CDR2 SMNVEV, per germline (reference sequence). The CDR3 has 14 amino acids.

V is TRBV18 and J is TRBJ2-2; lacking DNA, the TRBD1 call made by TCRdb goes unchecked. The CDR3 contains 14 residues. Germline V CDR1 and CDR2: KGHSH, LQKENI. CDR3 in amino acids: CASSPHGAGGELFF.

V and J are TRBV5-1 and TRBJ2-5; as DNA is missing, the TRBD1 call by TCRdb cannot be tested. The CDR3 is made up of 17 amino acids. The germline CDR1 and CDR2 sequences are SGHRS and YFSETQ. This chain's CDR3 is CASSSLQRTTGRETQYF.

V usage is TRBV6-1 and J usage is TRBJ2-2; TCRdb's D call of TRBD1 is untestable without DNA. The CDR3 contains 16 residues. Germline-derived CDR1 and CDR2 are MNHNS and SASEGT. The CDR3 spells CASSRGLLAIAGELFF.

V is TRBV6-2 or TRBV6-3 and J is TRBJ2-2; TCRdb reports TRBD2, a call that lacks DNA to check it against. The CDR3 is 15 residues long. Germline V gene data show CDR1 as MNHEY and CDR2 as SVGEGT. CDR3 sequence reads: CASSPLASLAGELFF.

V gene TRBV27 combines with J gene TRBJ2-5. Germline values: CDR1 MNHEY, CDR2 SMNVEV (reference sequence). This CDR3 comprises 15 residues. The CDR3 reads CASRRNWRVQETQYF.

The rearrangement links TRBV18 to TRBJ1-1. The CDR3 spans 15 residues. Germline lookup yields CDR1 KGHSH and CDR2 LQKENI. The CDR3 region is CASSPSQGPNTEAFF.

V and J are TRBV18 and TRBJ1-1. This CDR3 is 17 amino acids long. Germline V gives CDR1 KGHSH, CDR2 LQKENI. The CDR3 spells CASSPPWGQEREGEAFF. Together with reference TRBV18 and TRBJ1-1, the CDR3 gives the full variable domain: NAGVMQNPRHLVRRRGQEARLRCSPMKGHSHVYWYRQLPEEGLKFMVYLQKENIIDESGMPKERFSAEFPKEGPSILRIQQVVRGDSAAYFCASSPPWGQEREGEAFFGQGTRLTVV.

The rearrangement joins TRBV5-6 to TRBJ2-7; checking the TCRdb D call of TRBD2 is not possible without DNA. Germline values: CDR1 SGHDT, CDR2 YYEEEE. This CDR3 has 15 residues. The CDR3 reads CASSSPGTSGYEQYF.